This entry is about one T cell receptor beta chain. Its specificity is unknown. These data are taken from a study of T cell responses to AZD1222 COVID-19 vaccine. Study-wide results and caveats: An increase in Spike-specific TCR breadth and depth was observed after two AZD1222 doses. Researchers report vaccine-associated CD4 TCRs spanning spike, with dominance at 160-218 and 743-854.

The CDR3 is 14 residues long. Germline V CDR1 and CDR2: LNHNV, YYDKDF (reference sequence). Trimming shortened V by 0 bases and J by 1 base, and 5 bases separated the two germline ends. Sequencing used immunoSEQ multiplex PCR; TCRdb keeps in-frame clones, though not all of them. The sample has some 130,000 clones, about nine tenths seen once. The chain employs TRBV15 and TRBJ2-3; D gene ambiguous. The sequencing used peripheral blood, collected on day 0 of MenACWY control vaccination. The receptor comes from an adult in good health. The CDR3 bases are TGTGCCACCAGCAGAGACCTAGGCACAGATACGCAGTATTTT. Its translation is CATSRDLGTDTQYF.